A single sample is the source of the 7 T cell receptor beta chains below, sequenced in a study of graft-versus-host responses after intestinal transplantation. Only in-frame clones appear in the TCRdb table, and some are missing; sequencing was by immunoSEQ multiplex PCR. The sample lists 84,000 or so clones, 80% to 85% occurring once. Their target antigens are unknown. The material sequenced was unstimulated CD4+ T cells sorted from spleen or lymph node cells, taken before intestinal transplant. The receptors originated from a human donor who received an intestinal transplant.

V usage is TRBV5-1 and J usage is TRBJ2-2, with TRBD2 matching 7 bases. The CDR3 covers 15 residues. In germline, CDR1 is SGHRS, CDR2 YFSETQ. Unmatched junction bases numbered 10, after V lost 5 bases and J lost 6 bases. CDR3 sequence: CASSLWEGRPGELFF. The CDR3 DNA is TGCGCCAGCAGTCTGTGGGAGGGAAGGCCCGGGGAGCTGTTTTTT.

The V gene is TRBV5-1, the J gene TRBJ1-1; D is unclear. Germline V gene data show CDR1 as SGHRS and CDR2 as YFSETQ. V was pared by 0 bases and J by 3 bases, with 12 bases between. The CDR3 runs 15 residues. The CDR3 DNA follows: TGCGCCAGCAGCTTGGAGGGAGGAACTCACACTGAAGCTTTCTTT. Translated: CASSLEGGTHTEAFF.

The chain couples TRBV25-1 to TRBJ1-2; tentatively, D is TRBD1 (5 bases). The CDR3 runs to 14 residues. Germline CDR1 reads MGHDK; CDR2 reads SYGVNS. V gave up 1 base and J gave up 7 bases, with 13 bases separating them. CDR3 region: CASSESVRRGGYTF. As DNA, the CDR3 is TGTGCCAGCAGTGAATCGGTCAGAAGGGGTGGCTACACCTTC.

The rearrangement joins TRBV5-4 to TRBJ2-2; perhaps TRBD1 as D (5 bases). From germline, CDR1 is SGHNT and CDR2 YYREEE (reference sequence). V gave up 5 bases and J gave up 1 base, with 12 bases separating them. The CDR3 has 15 amino acids. Here the CDR3 reads CASSYGGQNTGELFF. The CDR3 DNA reads as TGTGCCAGCAGTTATGGTGGACAGAACACCGGGGAGCTGTTTTTT.

This chain connects TRBV5-1 to TRBJ2-7; D might be TRBD1 (5 bases). The CDR3 length is 15 residues. V lost 5 bases to trimming and J lost 0 bases, with 15 bases between them. CDR1 is SGHRS and CDR2 is YFSETQ in the germline V gene. The chain's CDR3 is CASRRGVLSSYEQYF. The CDR3 nucleotides are TGCGCCAGCAGAAGGGGCGTCCTGAGCTCCTACGAGCAGTACTTC.

The chain joins TRBV28 to TRBJ1-3, with D hard to call. The CDR3 consists of 14 residues. V lost 3 bases to trimming and J lost 3 bases, with 9 bases between them. Germline CDR1 and CDR2: MDHEN and SYDVKM. The CDR3 DNA is TGTGCCAGCAGTTTGAGAGGGTTTGGAAACACCATATATTTT. Protein product: CASSLRGFGNTIYF.

This clone has a handful of counts. This chain links TRBV25-1 with TRBJ2-7; D uncertain. V dropped 3 bases and J dropped 1 base, with 7 bases sitting between them. Germline V gene sequence: CDR1 MGHDK, CDR2 SYGVNS. This CDR3 has 13 amino acids. DNA for the CDR3: TGTGCCAGCAGTGAGCCCGGGTCCTACGAGCAGTACTTC. This translates into CASSEPGSYEQYF.